This T cell receptor (beta chain) was documented in a study of preoperative IRX-2 immunotherapy in early breast cancer. The ends were cut back, 3 bases at V and 11 bases at J, with 10 bases in the middle. CDR3 length: 11 residues. Germline CDR1 reads DFQATT; CDR2 reads SNEGSKA (reference sequence). This table comes from immunoSEQ multiplex PCR, and its TCRdb copy is limited to in-frame clones, with some not included. This sample carries 40,000 to 45,000 clones, about 95% of them seen once, and the ten largest clones take over 1.5%. This clone was observed once. Treatment denoted: preoperative locoregional IRX-2 cytokine immunotherapy.

The chain uses TRBV20-1 and TRBJ1-4; D is perhaps TRBD1 (5 bases). The sample was tumor tissue, taken after IRX-2 immunotherapy. This TCR was recovered from a human donor with breast cancer. The CDR3 is CSASYGGKLFF. The CDR3 region has the DNA TGCAGTGCTAGTTACGGGGGGAAACTGTTTTTT.